This T cell receptor (beta chain) was found in a study of regulatory T cells in long-lasting Graves disease. CDR1 and CDR2 (germline): LNHNV, YYDKDF (reference sequence). The CDR3 length is 15 residues. Deletions cut 1 base from V and 5 bases from J, with 11 bases between. This clonotype has a handful of counts. Its antigen is not known. As for time point: persistent/refractory GD, antithyroid drugs over 5 years with positive TRAb. PBMC RNA served as the TCR library source. Study-wide results and caveats: Persistent disease preferred TRBV28, TRBJ1-2 and TRBJ2-5. More public clonotypes were shared by persistent patients (under 3,000) than by new patients (about 970).

Assembly of TCR beta libraries relied on iRepertoire HTBI primers together with Arm-PCR of CDR3 regions. A single record per CDR3 protein comes from TCRdb applying MiXCR to the multiplex PCR reads. This repertoire shows over 650,000 distinct CDR3 sequences, around 30% found once; its top ten account for around 42%. The gene calls are TRBV15 and TRBJ1-4; D is unresolved. The sequence was collected from a female donor with Graves disease. The sequencing here drew on peripheral blood mononuclear cells (PBMCs), taken when the disease was refractory, from a patient treated with antithyroid drugs. The CDR3 loop is CATSRGRSENEKLFF. The CDR3 bases are TGTGCCACCAGCAGAGGCCGGTCCGAGAATGAAAAACTGTTTTTT.